A single sample is the source of the 30 T cell receptor beta chains below, sequenced in a study of blood T cell repertoires in COVID-19. The protocol was immunoSEQ multiplex PCR, while the TCRdb copy is restricted to in-frame clones and leaves out a portion. The sample contains more than 250,000 clones, about 89% of which appear only once. What was sequenced was PBMCs or T cells enriched from blood (not recorded which). These receptors were taken from a woman between 25 and 40 years old who had recovered from COVID-19.

This chain joins TRBV2 and TRBJ2-7; 10 bases line up with TRBD1. J gave up 7 bases and V 4 bases, and 10 bases lay outside the gene matches. CDR3 size: 15 residues. The V gene's germline CDR1 is SNHLY and CDR2 FYNNEI. DNA for the CDR3: TGTGCCAGCAGTGCCCTGACAGGGGGCGTGGGGGAGCAGTACTTC. This encodes CASSALTGGVGEQYF.

This rearrangement joins TRBV18 to TRBJ1-1; D unclear. Germline V gene lookup returns CDR1 KGHSH and CDR2 LQKENI. The CDR3 loop spans 15 amino acids. Trimming stripped 4 bases from V and 3 bases from J, with 15 bases between. The CDR3 loop reads CASSQGDRGYTEAFF. CDR3 DNA: TGTGCCAGCTCACAGGGTGATCGGGGTTACACTGAAGCTTTCTTT.

This chain links TRBV12-3 or TRBV12-4 with TRBJ1-1; TRBD1 might be the D (5 bases). This CDR3 region has 13 residues. Trimming left V 3 bases short and J 13 bases short, with 18 bases between. CDR3 in amino acids: CASSFSAQGLVFF. The DNA for the CDR3 is TGTGCCAGCAGTTTCTCGGCCCAGGGCTTAGTTTTCTTT.

V is TRBV28 and J is TRBJ1-3; TRBD1 matches 7 bases. Germline V CDR1 and CDR2: MDHEN, SYDVKM. The CDR3 consists of 14 residues. The V gene end was trimmed by 10 bases and the J gene end by 4 bases; junction bases not matched to a gene: 10. The CDR3 sequence is CAIAGGGFGNTIYF. CDR3 DNA sequence: TGTGCCATCGCGGGAGGGGGCTTCGGAAACACCATATATTTT.

The gene calls are TRBV5-6 and TRBJ1-3; D is unresolved. Trimming shortened V by 1 base and J by 4 bases, and 15 bases separated the two germline ends. Germline V gene sequence: CDR1 SGHDT, CDR2 YYEEEE. The CDR3 sequence is 16 residues long. CDR3 in amino acids: CASSLLPGSVGNTIYF. The CDR3, as DNA: TGTGCCAGCAGCTTGTTGCCGGGGTCGGTGGGAAACACCATATATTTT.

The genes are TRBV2 and TRBJ2-7, with 7 bases that match TRBD1. CDR3 length: 13 residues. The J segment lost 3 bases and the V segment lost 8 bases, leaving 7 bases of the junction unmatched. Looked up from germline, CDR1 is SNHLY and CDR2 is FYNNEI. The CDR3 nucleotides are TGTGCCAGCCGCGTGACAGGGAACTACGAGCAGTACTTC. Its translation is CASRVTGNYEQYF.

This clone was recorded once. This chain connects TRBV3-1 (or the pseudogene TRBV3-2) to TRBJ1-5, with no clear D. Trimming removed 8 bases from V and 5 bases from J, with 16 bases in between. Germline CDR1 and CDR2: LGHDT and YNNKEL (reference sequence). The CDR3 is 14 amino acids. The CDR3 DNA sequence: TGTGCCAGCTCCCGAACGGGGAAGGATCAGCCCCAGCATTTT. Protein sequence: CASSRTGKDQPQHF.

This chain links TRBV2 with TRBJ2-3, with 7 nucleotides matching TRBD2. Germline loops: CDR1 SNHLY, CDR2 FYNNEI. The J segment lost 0 bases and the V segment lost 8 bases, leaving 14 bases of the junction unmatched. This CDR3 contains 17 residues. The CDR3 DNA reads as TGTGCCAGCCGTCCCGGCGGGGGACGCACAAGCACAGATACGCAGTATTTT. Protein product: CASRPGGGRTSTDTQYF.

This clone was found a few times. The chain employs TRBV6-5 and TRBJ1-1; possibly TRBD1 for D (5 bases). This CDR3 region has 14 residues. Germline V gives CDR1 MNHEY, CDR2 SVGAGI. V dropped 1 base and J dropped 5 bases, with 11 bases sitting between them. In DNA, the CDR3 is TGTGCCAGCAGTTACTGGCAGGGCGGAACTGAAGCTTTCTTT. Its protein is CASSYWQGGTEAFF.

The chain carries TRBV3-1 (or the pseudogene TRBV3-2) and TRBJ2-1; D is ambiguous. The CDR3 extends over 14 amino acids. In germline, CDR1 is LGHDT, CDR2 YNNKEL (reference sequence). V was trimmed by 2 bases and J by 12 bases, leaving 17 bases between them. The CDR3 sequence is CASSQKASVGRQFF. The CDR3, as DNA: TGTGCCAGCAGCCAAAAAGCGAGCGTCGGTCGGCAGTTCTTC.

Notes on this clone: One end of the junction fails to match germline, which may point to a read error. The chain joins TRBV10-3 to TRBJ2-2; 7 nucleotides align to TRBD2. The CDR3 has 19 residues. Germline assignment: CDR1 ENHRY and CDR2 SYGVKD. CDR3 loop: CAISGHPGLTGLNTGELVF. The CDR3 bases are TGTGCCATCAGTGGACACCCGGGACTAACGGGGTTGAACACCGGGGAGCTGGTTTTT.

The chain links TRBV27 to TRBJ1-5, with 7 bases identical to TRBD1. Germline assignment: CDR1 MNHEY and CDR2 SMNVEV (reference sequence). V was clipped by 6 bases and J by 0 bases; unmatched bases: 5. The CDR3 runs to 15 residues. The CDR3 DNA is TGTGCCAGCAGGACGACAGGGATTAGCAATCAGCCCCAGCATTTT. As protein: CASRTTGISNQPQHF.

This clone has only a few counts. The chain has TRBV30 and TRBJ2-7; 8 bases agree with TRBD1. Trimming removed 2 bases from V and 9 bases from J; junction bases left unmatched: 9. CDR3 size: 13 residues. Germline CDR1 and CDR2: GTSNPN and SVGIG (reference sequence). This chain's CDR3 is CAWSTGTGAGQYF. In nucleotides, the CDR3 is TGTGCCTGGAGTACCGGGACAGGTGCGGGGCAGTACTTC.

The chain combines TRBV3-1 (or the pseudogene TRBV3-2) with TRBJ1-1; a possible D gene is TRBD1 (5 bases). This CDR3 comprises 17 residues. The V and J ends lost 1 base and 1 base respectively, with 16 bases between them. Germline CDR1 is LGHDT and CDR2 is YNNKEL (reference sequence). The CDR3 protein is CASSQGFGPGENTEAFF. CDR3 nucleotide sequence: TGTGCCAGCAGCCAAGGCTTTGGTCCGGGGGAGAACACTGAAGCTTTCTTT.

In this sample, this clone turned up once. V is TRBV5-5 and J is TRBJ1-2; TRBD1 matches at 10 bases. V trimming: 3 bases; J trimming: 6 bases; junction bases outside the gene matches: 14. The CDR3 is 17 amino acids. Germline V gene lookup returns CDR1 SGHKS and CDR2 YYEKEE (reference sequence). The CDR3 region has the DNA TGTGCCAGCAGCTGGGCCGGGACAGGGGAAGGTTATGATGGCTACACCTTC. Residues: CASSWAGTGEGYDGYTF.

V is TRBV12-3 or TRBV12-4 and J is TRBJ1-1, with a possible D match to TRBD1 (5 bases). The ends were cut back, 4 bases at V and 6 bases at J, with 6 bases in the middle. CDR3 length equals 11 residues. CDR3 sequence: CASSWGAEAFF. DNA for the CDR3: TGTGCCAGCAGTTGGGGGGCTGAAGCTTTCTTT.

The V gene is TRBV19, the J gene TRBJ1-2; the D is unclear. The V gene lost 7 bases and the J gene lost 4 bases, with 16 bases spanning the gap. The germline CDR1 and CDR2 sequences are LNHDA and SQIVND (reference sequence). The CDR3 runs to 14 residues. CDR3 protein: CASNKAGNTYGYTF. CDR3 nucleotide sequence: TGTGCCAGTAACAAGGCGGGGAATACCTATGGCTACACCTTC.

V is TRBV6-5 and J is TRBJ1-6; D unresolved. V gave up 10 bases and J gave up 7 bases, with 17 bases separating them. Germline V gives CDR1 MNHEY, CDR2 SVGAGI. The CDR3 has 14 residues. This CDR3 is CATRSGVGNSPLHF. DNA for the CDR3: TGTGCCACGAGGTCCGGGGTTGGGAATTCACCCCTCCACTTT.

This clone occurred once. The chain carries TRBV10-3 and TRBJ1-2; no reliable D call. The CDR3 totals 11 residues. The V end lost 6 bases, the J end lost 7 bases, and 9 bases lay between the germline ends. Germline V gene sequence: CDR1 ENHRY, CDR2 SYGVKD. In DNA, the CDR3 is TGTGCCATCAGGGGCCCGGTTGGCTACACCTTC. It translates to CAIRGPVGYTF.

The chain carries TRBV19 and TRBJ1-2; D is unclear. This CDR3 has 14 residues. Germline V gene lookup returns CDR1 LNHDA and CDR2 SQIVND (reference sequence). The V end was cut by 3 bases, the J end by 5 bases, with 13 bases between. CDR3 sequence: CASSIRGRRYGYTF. CDR3 coding DNA: TGTGCCAGTAGTATTAGAGGGCGCAGGTATGGCTACACCTTC.

The rearrangement links TRBV19 to TRBJ1-1, with a possible D match to TRBD1 (5 bases). Germline assignment: CDR1 LNHDA and CDR2 SQIVND (reference sequence). The CDR3 totals 14 residues. Trimming pared 5 bases from V and 1 base from J, leaving 11 bases between. CDR3: CASSPRTPNTEAFF. In nucleotides, the CDR3 is TGTGCCAGTAGTCCCCGGACACCGAACACTGAAGCTTTCTTT. Full variable domain (remainder filled in from reference TRBV19 and TRBJ1-1): DGGITQSPKYLFRKEGQNVTLSCEQNLNHDAMYWYRQDPGQGLRLIYYSQIVNDFQKGDIAEGYSVSREKKESFPLTVTSAQKNPTAFYLCASSPRTPNTEAFFGQGTRLTVV.

The chain combines TRBV29-1 with TRBJ2-1; possible D gene TRBD1, 6 bases. The germline CDR1 and CDR2 sequences are SQVTM and ANQGSEA. Trimming took 6 bases from V and 0 from J, leaving 9 bases between them. The CDR3 spans 13 residues. This CDR3 reads CSVADSSYNEQFF. CDR3 in DNA: TGCAGCGTCGCGGACAGCTCCTACAATGAGCAGTTCTTC.

The chain combines TRBV9 with TRBJ1-6; D may be TRBD1 (5 bases). There are 14 residues in the CDR3. Per the germline V gene, CDR1 is SGDLS and CDR2 is YYNGEE. Trimming removed 2 bases at V and 7 bases at J, with 10 bases between. The CDR3 sequence is CASSVQGENSPLHF. DNA for the CDR3: TGTGCCAGCAGCGTTCAGGGCGAGAATTCACCCCTCCACTTT.

For the CDR3, the DNA is TGTGCCAGCAGCTTGGTAACAGTATCAGAGCAGTACTTC. It specifies CASSLVTVSEQYF. The chain couples TRBV5-4 to TRBJ2-7; no definite D call. Germline CDR1 and CDR2: SGHNT and YYREEE (reference sequence). Trimming left V 0 bases short and J 7 bases short, with 11 bases between. This CDR3 region has 13 residues.

This clone was counted between two and nine times. This sequence joins TRBV25-1 and TRBJ1-6; the D is unclear. Trimming took 4 bases from V and 12 from J, leaving 16 bases between them. CDR3 size: 14 residues. From germline, CDR1 is MGHDK and CDR2 SYGVNS. CDR3 nucleotides: TGTGCCAGCAGTGGGTCGGGTAACCTACAACCCCTCCACTTT. Protein: CASSGSGNLQPLHF.

The J gene is TRBJ1-2, the V gene TRBV12-3 or TRBV12-4; D perhaps matches TRBD1 (5 bases). Between the trimmed V and J ends, which lost 4 bases and 2 bases, there was a span of 8 bases. CDR3 length: 13 residues. CDR3 coding DNA: TGTGCCAGCAGTTGGGGCCCGAACTATGGCTACACCTTC. Translating it yields CASSWGPNYGYTF.

J is TRBJ1-5 and V is TRBV18, with 8 positions matching TRBD1. Trimming removed 3 bases from V and 6 bases from J; junction bases left unmatched: 10. The length of the CDR3 is 16 residues. Germline-derived CDR1 and CDR2 are KGHSH and LQKENI. The CDR3 nucleotides are TGTGCCAGCTCACCGGGTAGACAGGGGTCGGGTCAGCCCCAGCATTTT. Translation: CASSPGRQGSGQPQHF.

This chain links TRBV2 with TRBJ2-5, with D perhaps matching TRBD1 (7 bases). The CDR3 contains 14 residues. Germline CDR1 SNHLY, CDR2 FYNNEI. V lost 7 bases and J 4 bases, leaving 16 bases between the germline ends. The CDR3 here is CASTGDRVVETQYF. CDR3 DNA sequence: TGTGCCAGCACGGGAGACAGGGTGGTAGAGACCCAGTACTTC.

V usage is TRBV6-1 and J usage is TRBJ2-2, with a tentative D call TRBD1 (6 bases). The germline V gene encodes CDR1 MNHNS and CDR2 SASEGT. The CDR3 loop spans 17 amino acids. Deletions cut 0 bases from V and 4 bases from J, with 15 bases between. The CDR3 bases are TGTGCCAGCAGTGAAGCTGTACGCTGGGGGCCCACCGGGGAGCTGTTTTTT. As protein: CASSEAVRWGPTGELFF.

This sequence joins TRBV19 and TRBJ2-5; 12 bases are a match to TRBD2. Trimming took 5 bases from V and 1 from J; bases not matched to a gene: 8. There are 17 residues in the CDR3. Germline CDR1 and CDR2: LNHDA and SQIVND (reference sequence). The CDR3 DNA is TGTGCCAGTAGTCCGCTTCAGACTAGCGGGGGCCAAGAGACCCAGTACTTC. This sequence encodes CASSPLQTSGGQETQYF.